The T cell receptor (beta chain) described here comes from a study of read filtering for tumor transcriptome and immune sequencing. CDR3 length: 15 residues. Germline lookup yields CDR1 MDHEN and CDR2 SYDVKM. Trimming at V came to 1 base and at J to 9 bases, leaving 8 bases not matched to a gene. This clonotype was observed at least ten times. The library was built from about 400 ng RNA with molecular barcoded adaptors for alpha/delta and beta/gamma chains. One entry per CDR3 protein results from TCRdb running MiXCR on the reads. Here the sample spans 55,000 to 60,000 distinct CDR3 sequences, roughly an eighth being singletons.

Source material: a population of CD138-negative cells sorted from bone marrow. The sequence was obtained from a donor at least 40 years old with multiple myeloma. The rearrangement uses TRBV28 and TRBJ1-5; 8 bases align to TRBD1. CDR3 loop: CASSLFGQGSLPQHF. CDR3 nucleotide sequence: TGTGCCAGCAGTTTATTCGGACAGGGTAGTTTGCCCCAGCATTTT.